Listed below are T cell receptor beta chains from one sample, sequenced in a study of tumor-infiltrating lymphocytes in oesophageal squamous cell carcinoma. Each CDR3 protein is one row after TCRdb ran MiXCR on the PCR reads. Of about 23,000 distinct CDR3 sequences listed, under 50% are singletons. Sequencing was done on a sample of esophageal tumor tissue. The receptors were gathered from a male donor with esophageal squamous cell carcinoma. Both conserved end residues are part of each CDR3. Each record gives: clone size, D gene, J gene, V gene, CDR3 protein, CDR3 DNA. D genes are given only for firm matches. For some rows the clone size is stated as once, few or many, or as a class when expanded; others skip it.

once | NA | TRBJ2-7 | TRBV7-2 | CASSPGGPYEQYF | TGTGCCAGCAGCCCGGGCGGTCCCTACGAGCAGTACTTC
many | NA | TRBJ2-7 | TRBV7-9 | CASSFLGATGGGDEQYF | TGTGCCAGCAGCTTTCTGGGGGCCACAGGGGGGGGGGATGAGCAGTACTTC
NA | NA | TRBJ2-7 | TRBV6-8 | CASSYPGRSYNEQYF | TGTGCCAGCAGTTACCCGGGACGCTCCTACAATGAGCAGTACTTC
many | TRBD1 | TRBJ1-5 | TRBV28 | CASSTLRTGGDQPQHF | TGTGCCAGCAGCACGTTAAGGACAGGGGGGGATCAGCCCCAGCATTTT
few | NA | TRBJ1-2 | TRBV7-2 | CASRWMQSGYTF | TGTGCCAGCAGGTGGATGCAGAGTGGCTACACCTTC
many | NA | TRBJ2-3 | TRBV6-8 | CARPKTRRQYF | TGTGCCAGACCTAAGACCAGAAGGCAGTATTTT
NA | TRBD1 | TRBJ2-7 | TRBV20-1 | CSARLRTPSRDSYYEQYF | TGCAGTGCTAGGCTACGGACCCCGTCCCGGGACAGCTACTACGAGCAGTACTTC
few | NA | TRBJ2-3 | TRBV7-6 | CASSEGHSTDTQYF | TGTGCCAGCAGCGAGGGACATAGCACAGATACGCAGTATTTT
many | NA | TRBJ2-3 | TRBV5-6 | CATNLGGAGTDTQYF | TGTGCCACGAACTTAGGGGGGGCCGGCACAGATACGCAGTATTTT
NA | TRBD2 | TRBJ2-7 | TRBV6-1 | CASSEAASGRVTQYF | TGTGCCAGCAGTGAAGCGGCTAGCGGGAGGGTTACGCAGTACTTC
medium-sized | NA | TRBJ2-2 | TRBV7-2 | CASSSAQNTGELFF | TGTGCCAGCAGCTCCGCACAGAACACCGGGGAGCTGTTTTTT
large | NA | TRBJ2-7 | TRBV7-9 | CASSPLNLGVHEQYF | TGTGCCAGCAGCCCGTTAAACCTAGGGGTCCACGAGCAGTACTTC
many | NA | TRBJ2-7 | TRBV6-1 | CASSEFENYEQYF | TGTGCCAGCAGTGAATTCGAGAACTACGAGCAGTACTTC
many | NA | TRBJ2-3 | TRBV5-1 | CASSLVSKPTDTQYF | TGCGCCAGCAGCTTGGTTAGCAAACCCACAGATACGCAGTATTTT
once | NA | TRBJ2-1 | TRBV7-2 | CASSPARGEQFF | TGTGCCAGCAGCCCAGCGAGGGGTGAGCAGTTCTTC
many | NA | TRBJ1-2 | TRBV11-2 | CASSPRISTFRGDDDGYTF | TGTGCCAGCAGCCCCCGTATCTCCACCTTCCGCGGGGACGACGATGGCTACACCTTC
NA | NA | TRBJ2-7 | TRBV7-2 | CASSLGSWVEQYF | TGTGCCAGCAGCTTAGGGTCCTGGGTTGAGCAGTACTTC